The T cell receptor (beta chain) described here comes from a study of regulatory T cells in long-lasting Graves disease. Study findings and constraints: Persistent disease was associated with favored TRBV28 usage and with favored use of TRBJ1-2 and TRBJ2-5. Sampling was limited to peripheral blood rather than thyroid tissue. Reduced TCR diversity was observed in persistent Graves' patients versus newly diagnosed patients.

The sample holds many counts of this clonotype. Its antigen is as yet unknown. Time point given: persistent/refractory GD, antithyroid drugs over 5 years with positive TRAb. RNA extracted from PBMCs served as the sequencing template. This CDR3 region has 14 residues. The germline V gene has CDR1 SQVTM and CDR2 ANQGSEA. Trimming took off 7 bases at V and 6 bases at J, with 19 bases between the two ends. iRepertoire HTBI primers and Arm-PCR of CDR3 regions built TCR beta libraries. TCRdb passed the multiplex PCR reads through MiXCR, listing each CDR3 protein once. The sample has 350,000 to 450,000 distinct CDR3 sequences, around 23% seen once.

The V call is TRBV29-1, the J call TRBJ1-5, with D tentatively TRBD1 (5 bases). The receptor comes from a female donor with Graves disease. Sequenced material: peripheral blood mononuclear cells (PBMCs), taken when the disease was refractory, from a patient treated with antithyroid drugs. The CDR3 reads CSGHPDSHGQPQHF. CDR3 coding DNA: TGCAGCGGACATCCAGACAGCCACGGTCAGCCCCAGCATTTT. Filled out from reference TRBV29-1 and TRBJ1-5, the complete variable domain reads SAVISQKPSRDICQRGTSLTIQCQVDSQVTMMFWYRQQPGQSLTLIATANQGSEATYESGFVIDKFPISRPNLTFSTLTVSNMSPEDSSIYLCSGHPDSHGQPQHFGDGTRLSIL.